The T cell receptor (beta chain) under discussion was sequenced for a study of Ad26.COV2.S vaccination and SARS-CoV-2 variants. About the study: The COV1001 Ad26.COV2.S trial arm included the donor. Recipients of Ad26.COV2.S got it intramuscularly, once or twice 56 days apart.

Study outcomes and limitations: Breadth, reportedly substantial, characterized the spike-specific CD8+ and CD4+ T cell responses after vaccination.

The junction had 3 bases not matched to a gene; V was cut back by 4 bases and J by 4 bases. Germline CDR1 and CDR2: GTSNPN and SVGIG (reference sequence). The CDR3 length is 12 residues. Sequenced by immunoSEQ multiplex PCR; TCRdb stores in-frame clones only, minus some. Among 510,000 or so clones listed, roughly 85% were seen once. This clone was recorded many times. As yet, its antigen is unknown. Treatment in this sample: roughly 20 received Ad26.COV2.S at low or high dose, single or two shots; 5 received placebo; per-sample allocation not given. Specimen acquisition occurred on day 63 following the initial vaccine or placebo injection. Based in Boston, the donor was an adult of 18-55 years.

The chain employs TRBV30 and TRBJ1-1; 7 nucleotides agree with TRBD1. The specimen was peripheral blood, collected in a trial of Ad26.COV2.S vaccine versus placebo. The receptor was derived from a person between 18 and 60 years old who received the Ad26.COV2.S COVID-19 vaccine or a placebo. The CDR3 loop is CAWMTGPTEAFF. As DNA, the CDR3 is TGTGCCTGGATGACAGGGCCCACTGAAGCTTTCTTT.